This T cell receptor beta chain is drawn from a study of neoadjuvant anti-PD-1 for oral cavity cancer. Study observations and caveats: Pretreatment Treg/Th17 ratio correlated inversely with post-treatment tumor clonality.

The V and J ends lost 5 bases and 4 bases respectively, with 12 bases between them. CDR3 length equals 14 residues. The germline gives CDR1 SGHTA, CDR2 FQGNSA. Two replicates per tumor sample, mostly from about 4.6 ug of genomic DNA. Clones were sequenced by immunoSEQ multiplex PCR, and TCRdb holds only the in-frame ones, with some missing. The sample has almost 6,000 clones; around three fifths are singletons. This clone came up a few times. Antigen: not known. Time point noted: after neoadjuvant nivolumab, at surgical resection. Stage II-IVA oral cavity squamous cell carcinoma was new and untreated by systemic or radiation therapy. These oral cavity squamous cell carcinomas were HPV-negative and locally advanced.

The sequences come from tumor tissue, collected after nivolumab (anti-PD-1) treatment. The genes are TRBV7-2 and TRBJ1-5; D is ambiguous. The clonotype was recovered from a person aged 40 to 85 with oral cavity squamous cell carcinoma. The chain's CDR3 is CASSPGSGNQPQHF. The CDR3 nucleotides are TGTGCCAGCAGCCCTGGAAGCGGAAATCAGCCCCAGCATTTT.